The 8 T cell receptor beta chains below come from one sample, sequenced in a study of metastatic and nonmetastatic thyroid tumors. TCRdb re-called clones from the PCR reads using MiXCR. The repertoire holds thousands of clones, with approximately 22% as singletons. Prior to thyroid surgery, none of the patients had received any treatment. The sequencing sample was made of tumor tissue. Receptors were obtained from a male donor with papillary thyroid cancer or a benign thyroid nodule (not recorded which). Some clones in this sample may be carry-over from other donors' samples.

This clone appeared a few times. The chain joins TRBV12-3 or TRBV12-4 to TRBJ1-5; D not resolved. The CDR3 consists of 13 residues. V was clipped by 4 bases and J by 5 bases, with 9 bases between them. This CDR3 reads CASSSDGYQPQHF. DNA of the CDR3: TGTGCCAGCAGTTCTGACGGGTATCAGCCCCAGCATTTT.

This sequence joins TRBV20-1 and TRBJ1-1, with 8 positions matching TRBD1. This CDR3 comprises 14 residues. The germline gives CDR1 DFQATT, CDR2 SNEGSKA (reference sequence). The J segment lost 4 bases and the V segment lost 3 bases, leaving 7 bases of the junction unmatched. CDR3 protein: CSASQGAGGTEAFF. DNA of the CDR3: TGCAGTGCTAGTCAGGGGGCAGGAGGCACTGAAGCTTTCTTT.

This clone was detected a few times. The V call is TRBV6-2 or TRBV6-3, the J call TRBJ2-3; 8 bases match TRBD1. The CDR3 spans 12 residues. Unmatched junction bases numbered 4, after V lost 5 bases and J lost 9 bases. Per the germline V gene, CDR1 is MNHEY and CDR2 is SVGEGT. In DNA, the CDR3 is TGTGCCAGCAGTAACCGGGACAGGACGCAGTATTTT. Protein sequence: CASSNRDRTQYF.

The CDR3 bases are TGTGCCAGCAGCAAAGACAGGGGTTTGAACACCGGGGAGCTGTTTTTT. Translating it yields CASSKDRGLNTGELFF. This chain joins TRBV9 and TRBJ2-2; 8 bases are shared with TRBD1. There are 16 residues in the CDR3. The germline V gene has CDR1 SGDLS and CDR2 YYNGEE. With V trimmed by 4 bases and J by 1 base, 6 bases remained unmatched.

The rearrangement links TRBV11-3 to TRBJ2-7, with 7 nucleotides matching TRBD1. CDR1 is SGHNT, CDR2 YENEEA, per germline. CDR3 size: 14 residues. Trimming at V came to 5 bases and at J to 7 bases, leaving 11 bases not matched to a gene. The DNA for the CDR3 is TGTGCCAGCAGCCCGGGACAGTGGGCGGGTGAGCAGTACTTC. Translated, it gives CASSPGQWAGEQYF.

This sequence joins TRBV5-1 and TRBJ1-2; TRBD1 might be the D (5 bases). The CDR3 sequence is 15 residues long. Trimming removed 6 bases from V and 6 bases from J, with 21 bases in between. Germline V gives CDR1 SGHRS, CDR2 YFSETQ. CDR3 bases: TGCGCCAGCAATAGATATTTCAGGGACGATGATGGCTACACCTTC. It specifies CASNRYFRDDDGYTF. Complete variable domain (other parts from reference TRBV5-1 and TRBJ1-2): KAGVTQTPRYLIKTRGQQVTLSCSPISGHRSVSWYQQTPGQGLQFLFEYFSETQRNKGNFPGRFSGRQFSNSRSEMNVSTLELGDSALYLCASNRYFRDDDGYTFGSGTRLTVV.

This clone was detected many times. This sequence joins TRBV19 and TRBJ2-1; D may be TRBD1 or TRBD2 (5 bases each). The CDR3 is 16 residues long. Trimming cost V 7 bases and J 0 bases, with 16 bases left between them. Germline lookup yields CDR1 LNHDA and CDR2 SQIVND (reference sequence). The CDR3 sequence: CASNTGPWASYNEQFF. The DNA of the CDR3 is TGTGCCAGTAATACGGGACCCTGGGCCTCCTACAATGAGCAGTTCTTC.

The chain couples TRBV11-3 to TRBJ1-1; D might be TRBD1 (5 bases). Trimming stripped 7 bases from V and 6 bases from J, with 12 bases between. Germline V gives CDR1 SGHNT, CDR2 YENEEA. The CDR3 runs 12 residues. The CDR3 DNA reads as TGTGCCAGCACCCGGGGGAGCGCTGAAGCTTTCTTT. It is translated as CASTRGSAEAFF. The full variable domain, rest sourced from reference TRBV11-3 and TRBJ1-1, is EAGVVQSPRYKIIEKKQPVAFWCNPISGHNTLYWYLQNLGQGPELLIRYENEEAVDDSQLPKDRFSAERLKGVDSTLKIQPAELGDSAVYLCASTRGSAEAFFGQGTRLTVV.